Each of the 17 T cell receptor beta chains below was sequenced from the same sample in a study of blood T cell repertoires in COVID-19. This table comes from immunoSEQ multiplex PCR, and its TCRdb copy is limited to in-frame clones, with some not included. The table has around 260,000 clones, 80% to 90% seen once. The sample comprised PBMCs or T cells enriched from blood (not recorded which). Receptors originate from a woman aged 25 to 39 who had recovered from COVID-19.

This clone was detected once. The J gene is TRBJ1-1, the V gene TRBV1; the table's D gene call, TRBD1, was not cross checked with the DNA. TRBV1 is a recognized pseudogene. This CDR3 is 14 amino acids long. This chain's CDR3 is CTSSPFDRQGEAFF. The CDR3 coding sequence is TGCACCAGCAGCCCTTTCGATCGACAGGGTGAAGCTTTCTTT.

The chain has TRBV27 and TRBJ1-2; TRBD1 matches 11 bases. After removal of 2 bases from V and 4 bases from J, the junction contained 6 bases not matched to a gene. The CDR3 consists of 16 residues. Germline V lookup: CDR1 MNHEY, CDR2 SMNVEV (reference sequence). CDR3 coding DNA: TGTGCCAGCAGTTTAGGGACAGGGGGTTCAGGCTATGGCTACACCTTC. Translation gives CASSLGTGGSGYGYTF.

This clone came up once. The V and J genes are TRBV6-5 and TRBJ2-3; no clear D. Germline V gene sequence: CDR1 MNHEY, CDR2 SVGAGI. The CDR3 consists of 12 residues. V gave up 5 bases and J gave up 5 bases, with 8 bases separating them. CDR3 protein: CASSRYGDTQYF. In DNA, the CDR3 is TGTGCCAGCAGTCGTTACGGAGATACGCAGTATTTT.

J is TRBJ2-1 and V is TRBV24-1; 13 bases agree with TRBD2. Trimming removed 7 bases from V and 2 bases from J; junction bases left unmatched: 1. The CDR3 sequence is 15 residues long. Looked up from germline, CDR1 is KGHDR and CDR2 is SFDVKD. The CDR3 sequence: CATSGLAGAYNEQFF. The CDR3 bases are TGTGCCACCAGCGGACTAGCGGGAGCCTACAATGAGCAGTTCTTC.

This clone appeared a single time. V is TRBV7-2 and J is TRBJ2-7; TRBD1 is a possible D gene (5 bases). V was trimmed by 5 bases and J by 0 bases, leaving 17 bases between them. Germline loops: CDR1 SGHTA, CDR2 FQGNSA. The CDR3 spans 16 residues. Here the CDR3 DNA reads TGTGCCAGCAGCGCCCACCTGGGGCAGAGCTCCTACGAGCAGTACTTC. This gives the protein CASSAHLGQSSYEQYF.

This clone appeared a single time. V gene TRBV28 combines with J gene TRBJ2-7, with no clear D. The germline gives CDR1 MDHEN, CDR2 SYDVKM. V was pared by 2 bases and J by 2 bases, with 10 bases between. The CDR3 has 14 amino acids. CDR3 DNA sequence: TGTGCCAGCAGTTTAAATGGCAGGACCTACGAGCAGTACTTC. It is translated as CASSLNGRTYEQYF.

V and J are TRBV5-1 and TRBJ2-2; D is perhaps TRBD2 (5 bases). Trimming stripped 6 bases from V and 6 bases from J, with 6 bases between. The germline gives CDR1 SGHRS, CDR2 YFSETQ. CDR3 length equals 11 residues. The CDR3 sequence: CASTGSGELFF. CDR3 in DNA: TGCGCCAGCACGGGGTCCGGGGAGCTGTTTTTT.

The chain employs TRBV15 and TRBJ2-7, with D perhaps TRBD1 (5 bases). This CDR3 comprises 15 residues. V was trimmed by 0 bases and J by 0 bases, leaving 9 bases between them. Per the germline V gene, CDR1 is LNHNV and CDR2 is YYDKDF (reference sequence). CDR3 coding DNA: TGTGCCACCAGCAGAGATCGCCAGGGCTCCTACGAGCAGTACTTC. Protein: CATSRDRQGSYEQYF.

V usage is TRBV2 and J usage is TRBJ1-4, with D perhaps TRBD1 (6 bases). The CDR3 totals 15 residues. Germline V gene data show CDR1 as SNHLY and CDR2 as FYNNEI. The ends were cut back, 10 bases at V and 7 bases at J, with 22 bases in the middle. The chain's CDR3 is CATSKDLGAFEKLFF. The CDR3 region has the DNA TGTGCCACCTCGAAGGATTTGGGGGCGTTTGAAAAACTGTTTTTT.

The chain employs TRBV4-1 and TRBJ2-1; 11 positions match TRBD2. Germline V gives CDR1 MGHRA, CDR2 YSYEKL. This CDR3 region has 17 residues. The J segment lost 4 bases and the V segment lost 4 bases, leaving 9 bases of the junction unmatched. Here the CDR3 reads CASSRLPTSGTYNEQFF. The CDR3 nucleotides are TGCGCCAGCAGCCGCCTTCCGACTAGCGGGACTTACAATGAGCAGTTCTTC.

The rearrangement links TRBV11-2 to TRBJ2-2; 8 bases match TRBD2. V shed 11 bases and J 0 bases; nucleotides not matched to a gene: 11. This CDR3 has 16 amino acids. The V gene's germline CDR1 is SGHAT and CDR2 FQNNGV. CDR3 bases: TGTGCCGCCAGCGGGGGACTAAACCCGAACACCGGGGAGCTGTTTTTT. It codes for CAASGGLNPNTGELFF.

This clone was observed a handful of times. CDR3 protein: CASSLLAGGLNTGELFF. CDR3 DNA sequence: TGTGCCAGCAGCCTCTTAGCGGGAGGCCTGAACACCGGGGAGCTGTTTTTT. This chain uses TRBV3-1 (or the pseudogene TRBV3-2) with TRBJ2-2; 10 bases are shared with TRBD2. There are 17 residues in the CDR3. V shed 4 bases and J 1 base; nucleotides not matched to a gene: 6. Per the germline V gene, CDR1 is LGHDT and CDR2 is YNNKEL (reference sequence).

The chain couples TRBV11-1 to TRBJ2-7, with 9 positions matching TRBD1. The J segment lost 6 bases and the V segment lost 5 bases, leaving 11 bases of the junction unmatched. CDR3 length: 15 amino acids. Germline CDR1 is SGHAT and CDR2 is FQDESV (reference sequence). This CDR3 reads CASSPRDRAVSEQYF. The CDR3 DNA sequence: TGTGCCAGCAGCCCCCGGGACAGGGCGGTTAGCGAGCAGTACTTC.

This clone has only one observation. The chain uses TRBV6-2 or TRBV6-3 and TRBJ1-3; 7 positions match TRBD1. The CDR3 has 13 amino acids. Germline V gene sequence: CDR1 MNHEY, CDR2 SVGEGT. V was pared by 4 bases and J by 4 bases, with 1 base of the junction left unmatched. The CDR3 nucleotides are TGTGCCAGCAGTTTGGGACAGGGAAACACCATATATTTT. Protein product: CASSLGQGNTIYF.

The rearrangement links TRBV2 to TRBJ2-7; 8 bases agree with TRBD2. The CDR3 has 20 amino acids. The germline V gene encodes CDR1 SNHLY and CDR2 FYNNEI. V dropped 0 bases and J dropped 6; count of bases not matched to a gene: 22. The CDR3 spells CASSEALEGRAGDYVSEQYF. The CDR3 region has the DNA TGTGCCAGCAGTGAAGCGCTTGAGGGTCGAGCGGGAGACTACGTCTCCGAGCAGTACTTC.

In its sample, this clone was seen a few times. The rearrangement joins TRBV7-2 to TRBJ1-6; no clear D gene. CDR3 length equals 12 residues. Looked up from germline, CDR1 is SGHTA and CDR2 is FQGNSA. Trimming stripped 3 bases from V and 7 bases from J, with 4 bases between. CDR3 sequence: CASSFVNSPLHF. CDR3 coding DNA: TGTGCCAGCAGCTTCGTAAATTCACCCCTCCACTTT. Full variable domain (rest looked up from reference TRBV7-2 and TRBJ1-6): GAGVSQSPSNKVTEKGKDVELRCDPISGHTALYWYRQSLGQGLEFLIYFQGNSAPDKSGLPSDRFSAERTGGSVSTLTIQRTQQEDSAVYLCASSFVNSPLHFGNGTRLTVT.

The chain combines TRBV11-2 with TRBJ2-7; D remains unclear. V lost 5 bases and J lost 2, with 19 bases in between. CDR3 length: 16 amino acids. From germline, CDR1 is SGHAT and CDR2 FQNNGV. The CDR3 DNA is TGTGCCAGCAGCCCAAACCTTTACCGAAGCGCCTACGAGCAGTACTTC. It specifies CASSPNLYRSAYEQYF.